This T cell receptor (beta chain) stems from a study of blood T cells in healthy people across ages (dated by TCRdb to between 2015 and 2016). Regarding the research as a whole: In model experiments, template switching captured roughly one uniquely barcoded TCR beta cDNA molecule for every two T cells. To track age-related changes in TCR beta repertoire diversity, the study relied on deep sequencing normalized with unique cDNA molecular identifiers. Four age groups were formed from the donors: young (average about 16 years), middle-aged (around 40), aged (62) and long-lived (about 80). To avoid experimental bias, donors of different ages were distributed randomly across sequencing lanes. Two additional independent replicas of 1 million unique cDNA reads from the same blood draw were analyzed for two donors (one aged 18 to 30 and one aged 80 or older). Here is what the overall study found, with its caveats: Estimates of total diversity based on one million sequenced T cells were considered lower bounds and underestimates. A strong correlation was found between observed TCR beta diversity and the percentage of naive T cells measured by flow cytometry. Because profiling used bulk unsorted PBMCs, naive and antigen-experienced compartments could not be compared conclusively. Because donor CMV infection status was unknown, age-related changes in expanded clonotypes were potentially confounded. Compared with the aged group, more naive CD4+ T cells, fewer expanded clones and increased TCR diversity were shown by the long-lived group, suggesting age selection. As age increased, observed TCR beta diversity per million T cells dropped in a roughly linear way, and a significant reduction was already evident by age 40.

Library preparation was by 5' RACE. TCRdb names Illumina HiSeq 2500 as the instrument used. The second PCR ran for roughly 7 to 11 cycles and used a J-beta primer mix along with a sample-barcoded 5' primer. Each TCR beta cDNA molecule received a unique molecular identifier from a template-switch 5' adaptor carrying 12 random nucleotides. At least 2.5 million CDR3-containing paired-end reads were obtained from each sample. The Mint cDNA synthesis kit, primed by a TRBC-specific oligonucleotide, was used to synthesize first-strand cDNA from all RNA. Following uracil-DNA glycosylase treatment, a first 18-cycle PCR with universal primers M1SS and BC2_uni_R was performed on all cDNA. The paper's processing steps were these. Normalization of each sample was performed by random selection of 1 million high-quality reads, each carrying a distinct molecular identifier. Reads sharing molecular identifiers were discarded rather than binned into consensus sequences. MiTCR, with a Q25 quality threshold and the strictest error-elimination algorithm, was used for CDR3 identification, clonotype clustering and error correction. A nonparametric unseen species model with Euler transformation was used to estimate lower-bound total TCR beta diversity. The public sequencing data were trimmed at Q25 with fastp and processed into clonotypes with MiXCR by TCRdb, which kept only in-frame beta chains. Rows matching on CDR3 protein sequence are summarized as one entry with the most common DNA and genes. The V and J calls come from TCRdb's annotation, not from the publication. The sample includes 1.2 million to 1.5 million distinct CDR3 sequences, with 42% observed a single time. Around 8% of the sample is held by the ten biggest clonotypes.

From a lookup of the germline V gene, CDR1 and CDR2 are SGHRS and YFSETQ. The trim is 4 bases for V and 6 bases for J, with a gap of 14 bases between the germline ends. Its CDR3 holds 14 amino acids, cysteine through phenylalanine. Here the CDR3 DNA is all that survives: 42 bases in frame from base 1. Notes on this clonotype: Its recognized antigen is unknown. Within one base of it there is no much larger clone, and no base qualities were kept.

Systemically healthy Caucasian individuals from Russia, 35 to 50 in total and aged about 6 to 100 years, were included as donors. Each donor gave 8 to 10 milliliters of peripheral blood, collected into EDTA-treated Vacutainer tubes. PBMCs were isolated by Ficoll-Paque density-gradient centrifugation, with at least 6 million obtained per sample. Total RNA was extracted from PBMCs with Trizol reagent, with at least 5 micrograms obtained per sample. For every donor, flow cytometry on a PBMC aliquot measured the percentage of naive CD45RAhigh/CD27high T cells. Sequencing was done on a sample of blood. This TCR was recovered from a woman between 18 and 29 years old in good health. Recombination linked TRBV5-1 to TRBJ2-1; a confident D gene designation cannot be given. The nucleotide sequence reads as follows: TGCGCCAGCAGCGTGGAGTTATCGCGCAATGAGCAGTTCTTC. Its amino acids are CASSVELSRNEQFF.